This TCR beta chain came from a study of beta chain features in type 1 diabetes. The study's findings and limits: For Type 1 diabetes patients, all four CD4+ subsets carried TCRB CDR3s that were moderately but significantly shorter.

Germline assignment: CDR1 GTSNPN and CDR2 SVGIG (reference sequence). V was pared by 2 bases and J by 8 bases, with 15 bases between. This CDR3 contains 14 residues. Of the isolated RNA, all was reverse transcribed, and so the sequenced material was expressed TCRB transcripts. Generated by immunoSEQ multiplex PCR, the TCRdb table keeps only in-frame clones and is missing some. The profile shows roughly 150,000 clones, 63% of them singletons. About this clone itself: What it binds is not known.

This TCR derives from a man aged 30 to 39 with type 1 diabetes. V and J are TRBV30 and TRBJ1-4, with D unclear. Sequenced material: naive CD4+ T cells from blood. The DNA for the CDR3 is TGTGCCTGGAGTAAAGGCCCTGGCCAGGAAAAACTGTTTTTT. Its translation is CAWSKGPGQEKLFF. Full variable domain (outside the CDR3, taken from reference TRBV30 and TRBJ1-4): SQTIHQWPATLVQPVGSPLSLECTVEGTSNPNLYWYRQAAGRGLQLLFYSVGIGQISSEVPQNLSASRPQDRQFILSSKKLLLSDSGFYLCAWSKGPGQEKLFFGSGTQLSVL.